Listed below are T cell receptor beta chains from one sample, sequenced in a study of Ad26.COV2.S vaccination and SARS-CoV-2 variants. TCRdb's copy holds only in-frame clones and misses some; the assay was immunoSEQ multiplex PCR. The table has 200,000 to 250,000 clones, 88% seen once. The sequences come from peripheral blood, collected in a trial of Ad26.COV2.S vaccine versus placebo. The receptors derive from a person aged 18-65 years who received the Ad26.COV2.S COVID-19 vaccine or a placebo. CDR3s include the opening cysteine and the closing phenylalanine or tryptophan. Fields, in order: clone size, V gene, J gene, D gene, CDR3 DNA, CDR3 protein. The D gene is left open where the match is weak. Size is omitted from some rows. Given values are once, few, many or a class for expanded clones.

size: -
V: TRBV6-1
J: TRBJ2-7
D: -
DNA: TGTGCCAGCAGTGACGGAGGACTCTACGAGCAGTACTTC
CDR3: CASSDGGLYEQYF

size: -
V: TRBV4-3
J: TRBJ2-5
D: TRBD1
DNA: TGCGCCAGCAGCCAGACCAGGGGGCGCCAAGAGACCCAGTACTTC
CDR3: CASSQTRGRQETQYF

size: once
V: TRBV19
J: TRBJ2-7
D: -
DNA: TGTGCCAGTAGTACCCCGGGAGTCCCCTACGAGCAGTACTTC
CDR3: CASSTPGVPYEQYF

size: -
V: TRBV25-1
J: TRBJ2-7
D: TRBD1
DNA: TGTGCCAGCAGTGGGGAACGGGACAGGGGAGGAGAGCAGTACTTC
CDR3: CASSGERDRGGEQYF

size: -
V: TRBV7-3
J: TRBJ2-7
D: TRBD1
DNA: TGTGCCAGCAGCCCACGGACAGGGGGAGGCGAGCAGTACTTC
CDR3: CASSPRTGGGEQYF

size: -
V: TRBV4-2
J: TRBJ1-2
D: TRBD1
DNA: TGTGCCAGCAGCCAAGACCCTTTCGTGGGGACAGACGACGGATGGGGCTACACCTTC
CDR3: CASSQDPFVGTDDGWGYTF

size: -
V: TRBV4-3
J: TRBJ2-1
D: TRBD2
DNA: TGCGCCAGCAGCCAGGGGACTACGGAGCAGTTCTTC
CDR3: CASSQGTTEQFF

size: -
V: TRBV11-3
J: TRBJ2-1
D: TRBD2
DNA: TGTGCCAGCAGCATAACTAGCGGGAGGGACAATGAGCAGTTCTTC
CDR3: CASSITSGRDNEQFF

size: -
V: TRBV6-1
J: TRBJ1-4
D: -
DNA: TGTGCCAGCAGTGAAGACAGACTTAATGAAAAACTGTTTTTT
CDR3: CASSEDRLNEKLFF

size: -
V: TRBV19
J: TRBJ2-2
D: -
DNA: TGTGCCAGTAGGGCGGGACTTAACACCGGGGAGCTGTTTTTT
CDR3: CASRAGLNTGELFF

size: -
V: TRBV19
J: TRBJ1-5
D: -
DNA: TGTGCCAGTAGTATAACGAGGGGTTCCAATCAGCCCCAGCATTTT
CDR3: CASSITRGSNQPQHF

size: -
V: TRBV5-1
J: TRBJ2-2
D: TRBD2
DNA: TGCGCCAGCAGCTTGAAACTAGCGAGCGGGGAGCTGTTTTTT
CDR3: CASSLKLASGELFF

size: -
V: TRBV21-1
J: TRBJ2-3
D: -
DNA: TGTGCCAGCAGCAACTCGACAGGGGGAGACACAGATACGCAGTATTTT
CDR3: CASSNSTGGDTDTQYF

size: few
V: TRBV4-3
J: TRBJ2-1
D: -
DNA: TGCGCCAGCAGCCAAGATGAGGGGATCAATGAGCAGTTCTTC
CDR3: CASSQDEGINEQFF

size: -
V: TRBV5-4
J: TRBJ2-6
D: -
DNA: TGTGCCAGCGCGTCATTCCGAGCGGGGGCCAACGTCCTGACTTTC
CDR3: CASASFRAGANVLTF

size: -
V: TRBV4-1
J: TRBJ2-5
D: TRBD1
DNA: TGCGCCAGCAGCTCTGGACAGGGGGCTAAAGAGACCCAGTACTTC
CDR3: CASSSGQGAKETQYF

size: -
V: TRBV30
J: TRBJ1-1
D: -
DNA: TGTGCCTGGAGCATTGACGGATTTGAAGCTTTCTTT
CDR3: CAWSIDGFEAFF

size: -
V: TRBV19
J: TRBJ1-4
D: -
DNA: TGTGCCAGTAGTATGCCCAGGGATGAAAAACTGTTTTTT
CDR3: CASSMPRDEKLFF

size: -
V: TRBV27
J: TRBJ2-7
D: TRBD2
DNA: TGTGCCAGCAGTCCCCGACTAGCGGCCTCCTACGAGCAGTACTTC
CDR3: CASSPRLAASYEQYF

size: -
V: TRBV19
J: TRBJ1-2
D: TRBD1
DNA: TGTGCCAGTAGTCCTTTCGGACAGGGGGCTGGGTATGGCTACACCTTC
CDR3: CASSPFGQGAGYGYTF

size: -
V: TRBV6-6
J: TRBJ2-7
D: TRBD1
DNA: TGTGCCAGCAGTCACCGGGGATCAGGGGGCGCCTCCTACGAGCAGTACTTC
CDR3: CASSHRGSGGASYEQYF

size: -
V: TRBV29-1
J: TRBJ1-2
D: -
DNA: TGCAGCGTTGAAGATCCAGTGGGATCCTATGGCTACACCTTC
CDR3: CSVEDPVGSYGYTF

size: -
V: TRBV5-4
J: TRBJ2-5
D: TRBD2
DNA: TGTGCCAGCAGCCCGGGACTAGCGGGAGCGTACCAAGAGACCCAGTACTTC
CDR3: CASSPGLAGAYQETQYF

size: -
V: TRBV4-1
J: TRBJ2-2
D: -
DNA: TGCGCCAGCAGCCAGTTGGGGACGAACACCGGGGAGCTGTTTTTT
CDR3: CASSQLGTNTGELFF

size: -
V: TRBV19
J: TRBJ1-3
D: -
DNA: TGTGCCAGTAGTATCGGGACGACTGGAAACACCATATATTTT
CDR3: CASSIGTTGNTIYF

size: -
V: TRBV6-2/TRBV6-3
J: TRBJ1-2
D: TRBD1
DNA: TGTGCCAGCAGTTCTACAGGGGTCTATGGCTACACCTTC
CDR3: CASSSTGVYGYTF

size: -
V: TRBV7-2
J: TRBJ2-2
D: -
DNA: TGTGCCAGCACCCCCTTTAGGGCGAACACCGGGGAGCTGTTTTTT
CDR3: CASTPFRANTGELFF

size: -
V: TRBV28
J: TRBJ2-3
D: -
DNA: TGTGCCAGCAGCCGCCAGCCAGATACGCAGTATTTT
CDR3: CASSRQPDTQYF

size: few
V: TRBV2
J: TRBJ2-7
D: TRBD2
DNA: TGTGCCAGCATAGGACTAGCTTCCTACGAGCAGTACTTC
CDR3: CASIGLASYEQYF

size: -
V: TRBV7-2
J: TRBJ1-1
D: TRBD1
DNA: TGTGCCAGCAGCCACCCAGGCAGGGGGCAAAGAGCTTTCTTT
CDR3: CASSHPGRGQRAFF

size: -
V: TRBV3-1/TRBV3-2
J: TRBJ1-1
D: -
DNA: TGTGCCAGCAGCGTCGGGACGGACGAGGGAGCTTTCTTT
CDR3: CASSVGTDEGAFF

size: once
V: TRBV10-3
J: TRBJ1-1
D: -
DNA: TGTGCCATCAGCGGGCCTCTACGCACTGAAGCTTTCTTT
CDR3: CAISGPLRTEAFF

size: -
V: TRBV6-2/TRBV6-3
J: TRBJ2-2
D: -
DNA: TGTGCCAGCAGTTACAGCAGGGCCACCGGGGAGCTGTTTTTT
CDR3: CASSYSRATGELFF

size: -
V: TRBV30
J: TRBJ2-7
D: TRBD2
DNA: TGTGCCTGGAGACGACCTACTTTTCTAGCGGGCCGACCCTACGAGCAGTACTTC
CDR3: CAWRRPTFLAGRPYEQYF

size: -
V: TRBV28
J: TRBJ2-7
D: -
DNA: TGTGCCAGCAGTTCAGTTTCCTACGAGCAGTACTTC
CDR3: CASSSVSYEQYF

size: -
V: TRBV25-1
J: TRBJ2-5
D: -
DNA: TGTGCCAGCAGTGAACCAGGAGAGGAGACCCAGTACTTC
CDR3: CASSEPGEETQYF

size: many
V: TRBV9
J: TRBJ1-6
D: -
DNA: TGTGCCAGCAGCGTAGAATCGCGCTCACCCCTCCACTTT
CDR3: CASSVESRSPLHF

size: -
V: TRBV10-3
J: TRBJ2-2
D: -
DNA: TGTGCCATCAGTGAGACGAACACCGGGGAGCTGTTTTTT
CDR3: CAISETNTGELFF

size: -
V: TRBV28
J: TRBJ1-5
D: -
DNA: TGTGCCAGCAGTTTCCCAGGGCGGGGAAATCAGCCCCAGCATTTT
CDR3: CASSFPGRGNQPQHF

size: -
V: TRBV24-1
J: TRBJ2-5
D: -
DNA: TGTGCCACCAGTGATGGCGGGGATCGCCGTTGGGAGACCCAGTACTTC
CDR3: CATSDGGDRRWETQYF

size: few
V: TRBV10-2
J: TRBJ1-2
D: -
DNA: TGCGCCAGCACCCCGGGGCCATACTATGGCTACACCTTC
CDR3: CASTPGPYYGYTF

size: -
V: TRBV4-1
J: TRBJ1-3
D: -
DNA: TGCGCCAGCAGCCAAGAACCCGGAAACACCATATATTTT
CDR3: CASSQEPGNTIYF

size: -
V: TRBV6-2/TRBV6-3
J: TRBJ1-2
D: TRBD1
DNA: TGTGCCAGCAGTACTGACCCGGGACAGCCGTATGGGTATGGCTACACCTTC
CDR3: CASSTDPGQPYGYGYTF